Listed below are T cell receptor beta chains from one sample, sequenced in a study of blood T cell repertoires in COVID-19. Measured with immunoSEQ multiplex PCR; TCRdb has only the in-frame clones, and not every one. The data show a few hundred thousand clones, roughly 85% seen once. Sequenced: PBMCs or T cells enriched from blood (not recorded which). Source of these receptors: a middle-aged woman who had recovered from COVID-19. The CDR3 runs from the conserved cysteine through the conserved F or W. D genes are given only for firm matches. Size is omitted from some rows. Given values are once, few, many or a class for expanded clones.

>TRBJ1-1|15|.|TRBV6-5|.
CASSSPGAVKTEAFF
TGTGCCAGCAGTTCACCAGGGGCCGTTAAGACAGAAGCTTTCTTT
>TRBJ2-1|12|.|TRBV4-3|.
CASSQDNNEQFF
TGCGCCAGCAGCCAAGATAACAATGAGCAGTTCTTC
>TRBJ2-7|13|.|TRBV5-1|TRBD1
CASTRAGGYEQYF
TGCGCCAGCACCAGGGCAGGGGGCTACGAGCAGTACTTC
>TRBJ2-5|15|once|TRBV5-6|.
CASSPWGVSRETQYF
TGTGCCAGCAGCCCCTGGGGCGTATCCCGGGAGACCCAGTACTTC
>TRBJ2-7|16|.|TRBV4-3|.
CASSQESTLKSGEQYF
TGCGCCAGCAGCCAAGAGTCAACCTTAAAATCGGGCGAGCAGTACTTC
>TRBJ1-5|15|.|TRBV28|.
CASRGGSYSNQPQHF
TGTGCCAGCAGGGGGGGGAGCTATAGCAATCAGCCCCAGCATTTT
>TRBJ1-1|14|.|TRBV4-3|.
CASSHPSRVTEAFF
TGCGCCAGCAGCCACCCCAGCAGGGTCACTGAAGCTTTCTTT
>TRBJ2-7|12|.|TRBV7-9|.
CASSPGIYEQYF
TGTGCCAGCAGCCCGGGGATCTACGAGCAGTACTTC
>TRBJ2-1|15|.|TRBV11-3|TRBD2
CASSFSGVAGNEQFF
TGTGCCAGCAGCTTTAGCGGGGTCGCGGGCAATGAGCAGTTCTTC
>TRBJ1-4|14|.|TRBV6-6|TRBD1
CASSSRGLREKLFF
TGTGCCAGCAGTTCCAGGGGGCTTCGTGAAAAACTGTTTTTT
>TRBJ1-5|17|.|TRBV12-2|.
CASRLKMGQISNQPQHF
TGTGCAAGTCGCTTAAAAATGGGACAAATTAGCAATCAGCCCCAGCATTTT
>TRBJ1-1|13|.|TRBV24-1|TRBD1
CATSQGANTEAFF
TGTGCCACCAGTCAGGGGGCGAACACTGAAGCTTTCTTT
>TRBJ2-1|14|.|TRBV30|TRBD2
CAWVGLAGVGEQFF
TGTGCCTGGGTAGGGCTAGCGGGAGTAGGGGAGCAGTTCTTC
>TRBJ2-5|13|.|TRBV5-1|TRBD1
CASSSTGGETQYF
TGCGCCAGCAGCTCCACAGGGGGAGAGACCCAGTACTTC
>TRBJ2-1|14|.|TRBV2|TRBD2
CASSELAGDDEQFF
TGTGCCAGCAGTGAACTAGCGGGGGACGATGAGCAGTTCTTC
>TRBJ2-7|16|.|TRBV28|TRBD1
CASRLRPGTGGYEQYF
TGTGCCAGCAGACTACGTCCAGGGACAGGGGGATACGAGCAGTACTTC
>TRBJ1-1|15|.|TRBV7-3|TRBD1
CASSPRGGRYTEAFF
TGTGCCAGCAGCCCGCGAGGGGGCCGGTACACTGAAGCTTTCTTT
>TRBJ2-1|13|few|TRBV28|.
CASTSLQYNEQFF
TGTGCCAGCACATCTCTACAGTACAATGAGCAGTTCTTC
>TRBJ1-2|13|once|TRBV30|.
CAWRRRANYGYTF
TGTGCCTGGAGACGGAGAGCTAACTATGGCTACACCTTC
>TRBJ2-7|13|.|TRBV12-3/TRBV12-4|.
CASRSESRYEQYF
TGTGCCAGCAGGTCCGAATCGAGGTACGAGCAGTACTTC
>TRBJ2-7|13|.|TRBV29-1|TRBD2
CSAEGAGGGEQYF
TGCAGCGCCGAGGGAGCGGGAGGGGGTGAGCAGTACTTC
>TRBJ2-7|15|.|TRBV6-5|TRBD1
CASSPRGQPPYEQYF
TGTGCCAGCAGTCCCAGGGGACAGCCCCCCTACGAGCAGTACTTC
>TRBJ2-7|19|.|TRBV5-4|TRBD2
CASSPDRLGLAAQAVEQYF
TGTGCCAGCAGCCCGGACAGACTGGGACTAGCGGCCCAAGCTGTTGAGCAGTACTTC
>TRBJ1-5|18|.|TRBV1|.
CTSSQILSGDYSNQPQHF
TGCACCAGCAGCCAAATTCTTTCAGGGGATTATAGCAATCAGCCCCAGCATTTT
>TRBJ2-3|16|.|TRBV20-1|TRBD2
CSASTLGWREGGTQYF
TGCAGTGCTAGTACGCTTGGTTGGCGGGAGGGCGGGACGCAGTATTTT
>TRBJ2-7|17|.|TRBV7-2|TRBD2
CASSSRGASGSSYEQYF
TGTGCCAGCAGCTCGAGAGGGGCTAGCGGGAGTTCCTACGAGCAGTACTTC
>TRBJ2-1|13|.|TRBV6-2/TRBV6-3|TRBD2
CASSSIAGDEQFF
TGTGCCAGCAGCTCGATAGCGGGAGATGAGCAGTTCTTC
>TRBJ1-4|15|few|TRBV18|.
CASSPRQTLREKLFF
TGTGCCAGCTCACCTCGACAGACCCTGAGGGAAAAACTGTTTTTT
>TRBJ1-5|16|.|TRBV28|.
CASSFLGAGGNQPQHF
TGTGCCAGCAGCTTCTTGGGGGCTGGGGGCAATCAGCCCCAGCATTTT
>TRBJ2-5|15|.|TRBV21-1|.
CASPHSWTAAETQYF
TGTGCCAGCCCCCATTCTTGGACTGCGGCGGAGACCCAGTACTTC
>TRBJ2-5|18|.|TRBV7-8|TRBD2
CASSLGLLAGGPGETQYF
TGTGCCAGCAGCTTAGGATTATTGGCGGGAGGGCCGGGGGAGACCCAGTACTTC
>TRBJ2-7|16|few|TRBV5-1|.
CASSYFERRASYEQYF
TGCGCCAGCAGCTACTTTGAGCGGCGCGCATCCTACGAGCAGTACTTC
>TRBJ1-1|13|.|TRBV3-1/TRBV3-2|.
CASSQDSRTEAFF
TGTGCCAGCAGCCAAGATTCCCGTACTGAAGCTTTCTTT
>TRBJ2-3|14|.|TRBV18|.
CASSHVASTDTQYF
TGTGCCAGCTCACACGTAGCGAGCACAGATACGCAGTATTTT
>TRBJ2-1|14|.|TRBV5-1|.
CASRRDFSYNEQFF
TGCGCCAGCAGGAGGGATTTCTCCTACAATGAGCAGTTCTTC
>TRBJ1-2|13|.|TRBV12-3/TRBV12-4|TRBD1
CASSRQGSYGYTF
TGTGCCAGCAGTCGACAGGGGTCCTATGGCTACACCTTC
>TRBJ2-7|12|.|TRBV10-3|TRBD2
CAIKREGNEQYF
TGTGCCATCAAGCGGGAGGGCAACGAGCAGTACTTC
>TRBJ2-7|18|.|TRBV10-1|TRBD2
CASSAGQKGTSRTYEQYF
TGCGCCAGCAGTGCGGGGCAAAAAGGGACTAGCCGGACCTACGAGCAGTACTTC
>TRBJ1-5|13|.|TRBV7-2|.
CASSFSSNQPQHF
TGTGCCAGCAGCTTTAGTAGCAATCAGCCCCAGCATTTT
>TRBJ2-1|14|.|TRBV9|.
CASSVDRLIGEQFF
TGTGCCAGCAGCGTAGACAGGCTGATAGGTGAGCAGTTCTTC